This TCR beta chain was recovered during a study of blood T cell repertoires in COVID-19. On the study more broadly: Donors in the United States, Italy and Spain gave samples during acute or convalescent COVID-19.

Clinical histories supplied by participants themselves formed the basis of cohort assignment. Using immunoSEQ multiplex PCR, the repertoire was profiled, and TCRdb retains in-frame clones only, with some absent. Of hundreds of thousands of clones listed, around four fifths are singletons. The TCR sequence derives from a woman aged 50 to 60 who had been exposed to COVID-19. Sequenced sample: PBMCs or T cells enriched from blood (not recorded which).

The CDR3 sequence: CASKGDLVYSNQPQHF. The CDR3 DNA is TGTGCCAGCAAGGGGGACCTAGTGTATAGCAATCAGCCCCAGCATTTT. This chain joins TRBV28 and TRBJ1-5, with a weak D call TRBD1 (6 bases). This CDR3 has 16 residues. V lost 7 bases and J 0 bases, leaving 16 bases between the germline ends. CDR1 is MDHEN and CDR2 is SYDVKM in the germline V gene. The full variable domain, in which reference TRBV28 and TRBJ1-5 provide the parts outside the CDR3, is DVKVTQSSRYLVKRTGEKVFLECVQDMDHENMFWYRQDPGLGLRLIYFSYDVKMKEKGDIPEGYSVSREKKERFSLILESASTNQTSMYLCASKGDLVYSNQPQHFGDGTRLSIL.